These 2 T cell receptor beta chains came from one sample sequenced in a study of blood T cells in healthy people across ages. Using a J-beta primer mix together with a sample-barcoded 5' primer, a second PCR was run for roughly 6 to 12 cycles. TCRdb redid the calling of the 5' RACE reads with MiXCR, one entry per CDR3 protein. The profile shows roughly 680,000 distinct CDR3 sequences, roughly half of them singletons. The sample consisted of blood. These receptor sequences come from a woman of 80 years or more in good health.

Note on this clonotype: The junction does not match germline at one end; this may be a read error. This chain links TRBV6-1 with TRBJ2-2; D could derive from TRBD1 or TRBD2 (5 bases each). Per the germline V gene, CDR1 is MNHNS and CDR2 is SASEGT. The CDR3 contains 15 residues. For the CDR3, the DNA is TGTGCCAGCAGTGAAGGTGGGACCCACACCGGGGAGCGGTTTTTT. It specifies CASSEGGTHTGERFF.

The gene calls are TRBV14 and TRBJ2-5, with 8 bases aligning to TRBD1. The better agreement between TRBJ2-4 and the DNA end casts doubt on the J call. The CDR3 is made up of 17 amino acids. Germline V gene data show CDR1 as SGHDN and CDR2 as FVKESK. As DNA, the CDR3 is TGTGCCAGCAGCCCGACCTGGACAGGGCGAACCAAAAACATTCAGTACTTC. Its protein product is CASSPTWTGRTKNIQYF.